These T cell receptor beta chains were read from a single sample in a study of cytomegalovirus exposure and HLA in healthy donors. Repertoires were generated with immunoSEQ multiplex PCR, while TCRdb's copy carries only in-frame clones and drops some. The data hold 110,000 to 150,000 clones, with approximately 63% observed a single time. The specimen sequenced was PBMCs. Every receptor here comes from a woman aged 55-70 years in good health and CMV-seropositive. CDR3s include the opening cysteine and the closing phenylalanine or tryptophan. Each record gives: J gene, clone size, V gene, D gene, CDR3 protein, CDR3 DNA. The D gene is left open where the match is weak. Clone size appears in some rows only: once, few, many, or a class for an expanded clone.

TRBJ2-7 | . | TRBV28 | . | CASSLLSLYEQYF | TGTGCCAGCAGTTTATTAAGCTTGTACGAGCAGTACTTC
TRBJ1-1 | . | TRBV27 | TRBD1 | CASSLRTGEKAFF | TGTGCCAGCAGTTTGAGGACAGGAGAGAAGGCTTTCTTT
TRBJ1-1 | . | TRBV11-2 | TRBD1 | CASSSEQGAYTEAFF | TGTGCCAGCAGCTCCGAACAGGGGGCCTACACTGAAGCTTTCTTT
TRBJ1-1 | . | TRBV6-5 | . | CASSYTRLNTEAFF | TGTGCCAGCAGTTACACACGCCTGAACACTGAAGCTTTCTTT
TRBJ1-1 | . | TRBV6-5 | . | CASKRGTNTEAFF | TGTGCCAGCAAACGGGGGACGAACACTGAAGCTTTCTTT
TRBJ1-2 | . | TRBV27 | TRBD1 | CASSFRQGDGYTF | TGTGCCAGCAGTTTTAGACAGGGTGACGGCTACACCTTC
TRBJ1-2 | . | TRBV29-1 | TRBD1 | CSVEDRAGGLRGYTF | TGCAGCGTTGAAGATCGGGCAGGGGGGCTTCGGGGCTACACCTTC
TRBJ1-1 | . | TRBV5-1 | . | CASSGTRRGSTEAFF | TGCGCCAGCAGCGGAACAAGGAGGGGTAGCACTGAAGCTTTCTTT
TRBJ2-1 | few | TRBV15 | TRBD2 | CATSREAGPWNEQFF | TGTGCCACCAGCAGAGAAGCGGGACCATGGAATGAGCAGTTCTTC
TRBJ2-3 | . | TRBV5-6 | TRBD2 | CASSYGLASADTQYF | TGTGCCAGCAGCTACGGACTAGCGAGCGCAGATACGCAGTATTTT
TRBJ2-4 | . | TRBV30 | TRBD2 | CAWSLSGGSVQNIQYF | TGTGCCTGGAGTCTCTCCGGCGGGAGTGTCCAAAACATTCAGTACTTC
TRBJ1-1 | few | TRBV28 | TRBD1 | CASSFRGQSTEAFF | TGTGCCAGCAGTTTCAGGGGGCAGAGCACTGAAGCTTTCTTT
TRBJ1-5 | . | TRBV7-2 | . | CASSPTGMGQPQHF | TGTGCCAGCAGCCCGACCGGGATGGGTCAGCCCCAGCATTTT
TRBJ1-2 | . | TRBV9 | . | CASSSNLGYTF | TGTGCCAGCAGCTCCAATCTAGGCTACACCTTC
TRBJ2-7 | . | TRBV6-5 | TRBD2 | CASSYSKHGGDYEQYF | TGTGCCAGCAGTTACTCGAAACACGGGGGGGACTACGAGCAGTACTTC
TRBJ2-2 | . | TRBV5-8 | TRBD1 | CASSLRTGGTGELFF | TGTGCCAGCAGCTTGCGGACAGGGGGGACCGGGGAGCTGTTTTTT
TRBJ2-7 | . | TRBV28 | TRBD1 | CASSSPGGKNEQYF | TGTGCCAGCAGTTCACCAGGGGGCAAGAACGAGCAGTACTTC
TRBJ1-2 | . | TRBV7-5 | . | CARKGGGPHYTF | TGTGCCAGAAAAGGGGGCGGCCCGCACTACACCTTC
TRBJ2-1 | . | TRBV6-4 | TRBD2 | CASSDASGSRVF | TGTGCCAGCAGTGATGCTAGCGGGAGCAGGGTCTTC
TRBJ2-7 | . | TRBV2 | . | CASRASSAPPYEQYF | TGTGCCAGCAGGGCCTCTAGCGCCCCCCCCTACGAGCAGTACTTC
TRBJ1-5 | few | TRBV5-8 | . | CASSLVHGRRQPQHF | TGTGCCAGCAGCTTGGTTCATGGGAGACGCCAGCCCCAGCATTTT
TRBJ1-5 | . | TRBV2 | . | CASSGLGGNQPQHF | TGTGCCAGCAGTGGCCTCGGTGGCAATCAGCCCCAGCATTTT
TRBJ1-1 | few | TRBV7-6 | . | CASSTGTTEAFF | TGTGCCAGCAGCACAGGGACCACTGAAGCTTTCTTT
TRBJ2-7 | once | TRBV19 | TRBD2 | CASSSGAGGFGEQYF | TGTGCCAGTAGCAGCGGCGCGGGAGGGTTCGGCGAGCAGTACTTC
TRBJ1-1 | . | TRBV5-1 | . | CASSYDGTVLGAFF | TGCGCCAGCAGCTACGACGGGACTGTGCTGGGGGCTTTCTTT
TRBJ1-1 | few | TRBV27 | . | CASRRGSTEAFF | TGTGCCAGCAGGCGGGGGAGCACTGAAGCTTTCTTT
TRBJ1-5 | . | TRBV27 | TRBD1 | CASSAGTGTNQPQHF | TGTGCCAGCAGTGCCGGGACAGGGACAAATCAGCCCCAGCATTTT
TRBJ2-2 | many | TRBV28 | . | CASSLRPRLRTGELFF | TGTGCCAGCAGTTTACGCCCGAGACTTCGCACCGGGGAGCTGTTTTTT
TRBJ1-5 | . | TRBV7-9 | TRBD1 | CASSFGQGGQPQHF | TGTGCCAGCAGCTTCGGACAGGGAGGTCAGCCCCAGCATTTT
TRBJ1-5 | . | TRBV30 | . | CAWSVGGQPQHF | TGTGCCTGGAGTGTGGGGGGACAGCCCCAGCATTTT
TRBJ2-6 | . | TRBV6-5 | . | CASSYGQGLLDNVLTF | TGTGCCAGCAGTTACGGCCAGGGGCTCTTGGACAACGTCCTGACTTTC
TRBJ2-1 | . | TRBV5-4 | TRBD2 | CASSLELAGYNEQFF | TGTGCCAGCAGCCTGGAGCTAGCGGGCTACAATGAGCAGTTCTTC
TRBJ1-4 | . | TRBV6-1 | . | CASSESRQSQYEKLFF | TGTGCCAGCAGTGAGTCGAGACAGTCTCAATATGAAAAACTGTTTTTT
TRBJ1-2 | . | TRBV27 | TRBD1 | CASSYSDRDGYTF | TGTGCCAGCAGTTACTCGGACAGGGATGGCTACACCTTC
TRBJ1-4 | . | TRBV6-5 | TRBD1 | CASRRQGVYEKLFF | TGTGCCAGCAGGAGACAGGGGGTTTATGAAAAACTGTTTTTT
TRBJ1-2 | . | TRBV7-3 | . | CASSLGAGDYGYTF | TGTGCCAGCAGCTTAGGGGCGGGGGACTATGGCTACACCTTC